Each of the 6 T cell receptor beta chains below was sequenced from the same sample in a study of type 1 regulatory T cells. MiXCR, applied by TCRdb to the reads, yields one record per CDR3 protein. The sample shows approximately 97,000 distinct CDR3 sequences, 30% to 35% of them seen only once. The sequencing input was CD4+ T cells, either the whole sample or a sorted fraction (not recorded which). The receptors originated from a human donor in good health.

This clonotype was found a few times. The chain uses TRBV29-1 and TRBJ2-3, with TRBD2 identical over 9 bases. Germline V gives CDR1 SQVTM, CDR2 ANQGSEA. The CDR3 sequence is 14 residues long. The V segment lost 6 bases and the J segment 5 bases; nucleotides outside the gene matches: 9. The CDR3 spells CSVEIAGAKDTQYF. The CDR3 nucleotides are TGCAGCGTGGAAATAGCGGGAGCGAAAGATACGCAGTATTTT.

This chain connects TRBV5-4 to TRBJ2-7, with no clear D. CDR1 is SGHNT, CDR2 YYREEE, per germline (reference sequence). The CDR3 covers 15 residues. V lost 0 bases, J lost 0 bases, and 10 bases lay in between. The CDR3 sequence is CASSLELVGSYEQYF. CDR3 coding DNA: TGTGCCAGCAGCTTGGAACTCGTAGGCTCCTACGAGCAGTACTTC.

The V gene is TRBV5-1, the J gene TRBJ1-3; no clear D. The CDR3 runs 15 residues. Trimming shortened V by 0 bases and J by 0 bases, and 7 bases separated the two germline ends. CDR1 and CDR2 (germline): SGHRS, YFSETQ. CDR3 nucleotide sequence: TGCGCCAGCAGCTTGGAGGCAGGCTCTGGAAACACCATATATTTT. It yields the protein CASSLEAGSGNTIYF.

CDR3 in amino acids: CASSPTGQGALGYTF. The CDR3 DNA sequence: TGTGCCAGCAGCCCGACCGGTCAGGGGGCGCTTGGCTACACCTTC. The chain employs TRBV28 and TRBJ1-2; 8 nucleotides align to TRBD1. The V segment lost 6 bases and the J segment 7 bases; nucleotides outside the gene matches: 13. This CDR3 has 15 residues. Germline V gives CDR1 MDHEN, CDR2 SYDVKM.

V usage is TRBV7-9 and J usage is TRBJ2-3; no clear D. V gave up 3 bases and J gave up 0 bases, with 19 bases separating them. Germline lookup yields CDR1 SEHNR and CDR2 FQNEAQ (reference sequence). The CDR3 contains 18 residues. The CDR3 region has the DNA TGTGCCAGCAGCTTTTCCCTACAGTCTTTAGCTAGCACAGATACGCAGTATTTT. The encoded protein is CASSFSLQSLASTDTQYF.

This clonotype was seen more than once but under ten times. V gene TRBV29-1 combines with J gene TRBJ1-1, with 8 nucleotides matching TRBD1. V lost 5 bases to trimming and J lost 7 bases; unmatched junction nucleotides: 9. CDR1 is SQVTM and CDR2 is ANQGSEA in the germline V gene. CDR3 length: 13 amino acids. CDR3 protein: CSVQGATDLEAFF. DNA of the CDR3: TGCAGCGTTCAGGGGGCGACTGACCTTGAAGCTTTCTTT.